This paragraph covers one T cell receptor (beta chain) sequence. This clonotype was seen repeatedly, ten times or more. What this receptor recognizes is not known. Per-base qualities were not stored, and no clone one base away is much larger. Ficoll-Paque density gradient centrifugation was the method used to isolate PBMCs. The data are from a study of T-cell memory formation after mild COVID-19 listed by TCRdb under 2021. Regarding the study in general: Most TCR sequence clusters were specific to one of the two donors. In two donors, T-cell clones that expanded and contracted after mild COVID-19 were tracked by sequencing TCRalpha and TCRbeta repertoires over time. Two young, previously healthy adult volunteers, one female and one male, were included in the cohort. Study-level results and caveats: Balanced CD4/CD8 phenotypes were observed for clones contracting from day 15 to 85, whereas a bias towards CD4+ was observed for a second wave of clones expanding from day 15 to 37. Contracting CD4+ clones were located mainly in the CM and EM memory subsets, whereas CD8+ clones were found to be enriched in EMRA. The study included only a couple of mild cases, and larger cohorts that include severe cases with pre-infection samples were judged to be necessary. Some responding clones were detected in pre-infection memory, suggesting pre-existing cross-reactive memory T cells joined the SARS-CoV-2 response. The second-wave clones that peaked on day 37 were not confirmed to be SARS-CoV-2 specific.

There are 14 amino acids in the CDR3, from cysteine to phenylalanine inclusive. The DNA shown is the 42-base CDR3, in frame from base 1. The V end loses 4 bases and the J end loses 7 bases, and a stretch of 14 bases separates them. The germline V gene (reference sequence) supplies CDR1 DFQATT and CDR2 SNEGSKA. The run used an Illumina NovaSeq 6000. Using 5'RACE with constant-segment primers, TCRalpha and TCRbeta cDNA libraries were constructed, with sample barcodes and unique molecular identifiers added in the process. RNA was extracted from every sample with Trizol reagent. Amplification of the libraries took two PCR steps, and the second step added a second sample barcode plus Illumina TruSeq adapters. The libraries were sequenced on an Illumina NovaSeq using 2 x 150 bp paired-end reads. The original pipeline was this. Demultiplexing of reads and collapsing into UMI-guided consensus sequences were performed with migec v1.2.7. With mixcr v2.1.11, UMI consensuses were aligned to TRA and TRB V and J templates and assembled into clonotypes. Clonotypes were classified as expanded or contracted when called significant by both edgeR and NoisET, with noise models trained on biological replicates. edgeR calls used a false discovery rate-adjusted p below 0.01 and a log2 fold-change threshold of 1. As an exploratory analysis of dynamics, max-normalized trajectories of the 1000 most abundant clonotypes were examined with PCA combined with hierarchical clustering. Each responding clone was given a CD4 or CD8 phenotype based on the CD4+ and CD8+ repertoires, which had been sequenced separately. The raw public data were reprocessed by TCRdb itself: fastp quality trimming at Q25, MiXCR clonotype calling, in-frame beta chains only. Under each unique CDR3 protein, matching rows form one entry showing the most common genes and DNA. These V and J calls derive from TCRdb rather than the authors' analysis. The sample data list approximately 44,000 distinct CDR3 sequences, and approximately 7% of these were observed just once. Clones ranked in the top ten supply 1.4% to 1.5% of the sample.

This clonotype was obtained from a man in his late teens or twenties who had mild COVID-19 (a few samples of this study predate the infection). The sample titles of this study are shuffled in the database, so cell type and time point are left out; the donor was told from shared clones. The source material was PBMCs or a T cell subset sorted from them (not recorded which). The chain links TRBV20-1 with TRBJ1-6; a tentative D call is TRBD1 (5 bases match). The nucleotides read TGCAGTGCTACTGACAGCCGAGGGAATTCACCCCTCCACTTT. This sequence encodes CSATDSRGNSPLHF.